The 5 T cell receptor beta chains given below trace back to one sample, sequenced in a study of T cell responses to AZD1222 COVID-19 vaccine. Clones were read by immunoSEQ multiplex PCR, and TCRdb kept only the in-frame ones, dropping some. The table lists 200,000 to 250,000 clones, approximately 94% of them singletons, with about 1% in the top ten. Here the sequenced sample was peripheral blood, taken on day 0 of MenACWY control vaccination. These receptors were obtained from an adult in good health.

The chain combines TRBV7-2 with TRBJ1-4; 7 nucleotides match TRBD1. This CDR3 region has 16 residues. Germline V gene sequence: CDR1 SGHTA, CDR2 FQGNSA. The ends lost 2 bases at V and 3 bases at J; junction bases unmatched: 6. For the CDR3, the DNA is TGTGCCAGCAGCTTAACGACCGGGACAGCTAATGAAAAACTGTTTTTT. It codes for CASSLTTGTANEKLFF.

V usage is TRBV7-9 and J usage is TRBJ1-3; TRBD1 is a possible D gene (6 bases). The germline CDR1 and CDR2 sequences are SEHNR and FQNEAQ (reference sequence). CDR3 length: 15 amino acids. V lost 1 base, J lost 3 bases, and 10 bases lay in between. The CDR3 sequence is CASSLDRDIGNTIYF. In DNA form, the CDR3 reads TGTGCCAGCAGCTTAGACCGGGACATTGGAAACACCATATATTTT.

The chain employs TRBV7-2 and TRBJ1-2; D gene ambiguous. V was pared by 2 bases and J by 0 bases, with 13 bases between. Germline CDR1 reads SGHTA; CDR2 reads FQGNSA. There are 16 residues in the CDR3. This CDR3 reads CASSLKTREANYGYTF. CDR3 coding DNA: TGTGCCAGCAGCTTAAAGACGCGAGAGGCTAACTATGGCTACACCTTC.

The chain links TRBV5-6 to TRBJ2-5; D may be TRBD2 (6 bases). The CDR3 totals 16 residues. CDR1 SGHDT and CDR2 YYEEEE come from the germline V gene. V was trimmed by 7 bases and J by 4 bases, leaving 23 bases between them. CDR3 nucleotide sequence: TGTGCCAGCTCCCTCACAAGGGCGGGGTTCGGAGAGACCCAGTACTTC. Translating gives CASSLTRAGFGETQYF.

The chain has TRBV21-1 and TRBJ2-5; the table gives TRBD1 as D, unverified against the DNA. TRBV21-1 represents a pseudogene. The CDR3 spans 18 residues. This chain's CDR3 is CASSKAVCFNRDQETQYF. The CDR3 DNA follows: TGTGCCAGCAGCAAAGCGGTATGCTTCAACAGGGACCAAGAGACCCAGTACTTC.